Below are 19 T cell receptor beta chains sequenced from a single sample in a study of regulatory T cells in long-lasting Graves disease (TCRdb year 2021). Taken with the paper, the label for time point translates to: newly diagnosed GD, antithyroid drugs for less than 3 months. RNA was extracted from PBMCs in TRIzol for both TCR sequencing and RNA sequencing. The library was prepared using multiplex PCR. Sequenced using an Illumina HiSeq 4000. iRepertoire HTBI primers and Arm-PCR amplification of CDR3 regions were used to construct TCR beta libraries. TCRdb trimmed the raw reads at Q25, called clones with MiXCR and kept productive beta chains. Every distinct CDR3 protein forms one entry, paired with its most common genes and DNA. Here the sample has about 620,000 distinct CDR3 sequences; around 15% occur a single time. Together, the top ten hold about 18% of the sample. The sample also formed part of further work on T cells in Graves' hyperthyroidism and ophthalmopathy.

The sequencing here drew on peripheral blood mononuclear cells (PBMCs), taken at new diagnosis, from a patient treated with antithyroid drugs. Every receptor here comes from a woman in her 30s with Graves disease. Donor details come from another sample of the same person, matched by shared clones.

This clonotype has just a few counts. The V call is TRBV28, the J call TRBJ2-3, with 8 bases aligning to TRBD2. This CDR3 region has 15 residues. Germline V lookup: CDR1 MDHEN, CDR2 SYDVKM. The V segment lost 2 bases and the J segment 4 bases; nucleotides outside the gene matches: 5. CDR3 in amino acids: CASSLRREVSDTQYF. CDR3 bases: TGTGCCAGCAGTTTAAGGCGGGAGGTGTCAGATACGCAGTATTTT.

Points on this clonotype: A much larger clone sits a single nucleotide away, making a read error possible. The chain employs TRBV28 and TRBJ1-5, with no clear D. This CDR3 comprises 13 residues. The germline V gene has CDR1 MDHEN and CDR2 SYDVKM. Trimming left V 6 bases short and J 5 bases short, with 11 bases between. The CDR3 is CASSPTPDQPQHF. For the CDR3, the DNA is TGTGCCAGCAGCCCCACCCCCGATCAGCCCCAGCATTTT.

The gene calls are TRBV28 and TRBJ1-2, with D perhaps matching TRBD1 (5 bases). The CDR3 sequence is 13 residues long. The germline V gene has CDR1 MDHEN and CDR2 SYDVKM. V was clipped by 2 bases and J by 4 bases, with 8 bases between them. The chain's CDR3 is CASSLRGVYGYTF. The CDR3 region has the DNA TGTGCCAGCAGTTTACGGGGGGTCTATGGCTACACCTTC.

This clonotype was observed a few times. The chain's CDR3 is CSARSDRDGEKLFF. CDR3 nucleotides: TGCAGTGCTCGGTCGGACAGGGACGGTGAAAAACTGTTTTTT. The V and J genes are TRBV20-1 and TRBJ1-4; 8 bases map to TRBD1. The length of the CDR3 is 14 residues. Germline-derived CDR1 and CDR2 are DFQATT and SNEGSKA (reference sequence). The J segment lost 7 bases and the V segment lost 5 bases, leaving 9 bases of the junction unmatched.

For the CDR3, the DNA is TGTGCCAGCAGCGGACGCACAGAGGATGGCTACACCTTC. Translation gives CASSGRTEDGYTF. This chain links TRBV6-1 with TRBJ1-2; no clear D. Germline V gene lookup returns CDR1 MNHNS and CDR2 SASEGT. The CDR3 extends over 13 amino acids. Trimming pared 6 bases from V and 6 bases from J, leaving 14 bases between.

The table lists this clonotype with a count of one. The chain employs TRBV6-1 and TRBJ2-3; D possibly matches TRBD1 or TRBD2 (5 bases each). The length of the CDR3 is 14 residues. Trimming stripped 11 bases from V and 2 bases from J, with 17 bases between. Germline V lookup: CDR1 MNHNS, CDR2 SASEGT. CDR3 sequence reads: CAGGNGKDTDTQYF. The CDR3 DNA reads as TGTGCCGGGGGTAACGGGAAGGACACAGATACGCAGTATTTT.

V is TRBV19 and J is TRBJ2-1; D assignment may be TRBD1 or TRBD2 (5 bases each). The ends were cut back, 9 bases at V and 0 bases at J, with 15 bases in the middle. The CDR3 extends over 15 amino acids. The germline V gene encodes CDR1 LNHDA and CDR2 SQIVND (reference sequence). CDR3 sequence (DNA): TGTGCCAGCACCCAAGAGGGGATCTCCTACAATGAGCAGTTCTTC. Its protein is CASTQEGISYNEQFF.

This chain links TRBV6-1 with TRBJ1-3; D is ambiguous. Deletions cut 5 bases from V and 4 bases from J, with 9 bases between. The CDR3 totals 13 residues. Germline CDR1 MNHNS, CDR2 SASEGT. CDR3 nucleotide sequence: TGTGCCAGCAGTCGCCAAGGAGGAAACACCATATATTTT. Its translation: CASSRQGGNTIYF.

The chain recombines TRBV24-1 with TRBJ2-1; no definite D call. V was cut by 5 bases and J by 9 bases, with 13 bases left in between. The CDR3 is 13 residues long. The germline gives CDR1 KGHDR, CDR2 SFDVKD. The CDR3 sequence is CATSASLTSEQFF. DNA for the CDR3: TGTGCCACCAGTGCGAGCCTTACAAGTGAGCAGTTCTTC.

This clonotype occurred many times. The chain is built from TRBV28 and TRBJ1-1, with a tentative D call TRBD1 (5 bases). V lost 5 bases and J lost 4, with 14 bases in between. This CDR3 is 14 amino acids long. The germline gives CDR1 MDHEN, CDR2 SYDVKM. In nucleotides, the CDR3 is TGTGCCAGCAGTACAAAACCAGGGATCACTGAAGCTTTCTTT. Its protein is CASSTKPGITEAFF.

This sequence joins TRBV29-1 and TRBJ2-1; 8 bases match TRBD2. CDR1 and CDR2 (germline): SQVTM, ANQGSEA. This CDR3 has 13 residues. V lost 4 bases, J lost 9 bases, and 8 bases stayed unmatched. CDR3 in amino acids: CSVVGRAGGEQFF. The CDR3, as DNA: TGCAGCGTTGTCGGGAGGGCGGGGGGTGAGCAGTTCTTC.

In its sample, this clonotype was seen many times. The V and J genes are TRBV10-3 and TRBJ1-5; no clear D gene. The CDR3 contains 14 residues. V lost 4 bases to trimming and J lost 6 bases, with 13 bases between them. Germline lookup yields CDR1 ENHRY and CDR2 SYGVKD. DNA for the CDR3: TGTGCCATCAGTGTGGAGGGATCAGGTCAGCCCCAGCATTTT. Protein sequence: CAISVEGSGQPQHF.

On this clonotype itself: One junction end disagrees with the germline gene, perhaps due to a read error. The J gene is TRBJ2-3, the V gene TRBV13; maybe TRBD2 (7 bases). Germline V lookup: CDR1 PRHDT, CDR2 FYEKMQ (reference sequence). The CDR3 covers 15 residues. The CDR3 here is CASSQGPREGDMQYF. The CDR3 DNA reads TGTGCCAGCAGCCAGGGCCCCAGGGAGGGGGATATGCAGTATTTT.

In its sample, this clonotype was seen many times. The chain has TRBV7-9 and TRBJ2-2; D remains ambiguous. CDR1 and CDR2 (germline): SEHNR, FQNEAQ (reference sequence). The CDR3 totals 16 residues. The V gene lost 5 bases and the J gene lost 5 bases, with 18 bases spanning the gap. The CDR3 DNA reads as TGTGCCAGCAGCCCTGACGTTAGGGAACGAACCGGGGAGCTGTTTTTT. Protein sequence: CASSPDVRERTGELFF.

This rearrangement joins TRBV28 to TRBJ1-2; TRBD1 matches 11 bases. The CDR3 is 14 residues long. Looked up from germline, CDR1 is MDHEN and CDR2 is SYDVKM. V shed 6 bases, J shed 5 bases, and the junction held 5 bases outside the gene matches. This CDR3 is CASRPGQGEYGYTF. CDR3 DNA sequence: TGTGCCAGCAGACCGGGACAGGGGGAATATGGCTACACCTTC.

This clonotype was seen ten or more times. V gene TRBV2 combines with J gene TRBJ1-1; possible D gene TRBD1, 5 bases. The CDR3 is 15 residues long. Trimming pared 1 base from V and 5 bases from J, leaving 14 bases between. The germline V gene has CDR1 SNHLY and CDR2 FYNNEI. The CDR3 DNA is TGTGCCAGCAGTGAAGTCGGGTCAGGGAGGACTGAAGCTTTCTTT. It yields the protein CASSEVGSGRTEAFF.

This clonotype was observed at least ten times. The chain couples TRBV7-9 to TRBJ2-7, with 10 bases that match TRBD1. The CDR3 spans 16 residues. Germline-derived CDR1 and CDR2 are SEHNR and FQNEAQ (reference sequence). Unmatched junction bases numbered 8, after V lost 5 bases and J lost 1 base. The CDR3 sequence is CASSKTGQGRSYEQYF. The CDR3, as DNA: TGTGCCAGCAGCAAAACGGGACAGGGGAGGTCCTACGAGCAGTACTTC. Full variable domain (rest looked up from reference TRBV7-9 and TRBJ2-7): DTGVSQNPRHKITKRGQNVTFRCDPISEHNRLYWYRQTLGQGPEFLTYFQNEAQLEKSRLLSDRFSAERPKGSFSTLEIQRTEQGDSAMYLCASSKTGQGRSYEQYFGPGTRLTVT.

This sequence joins TRBV28 and TRBJ2-1; 14 nucleotides agree with TRBD2. Germline CDR1 MDHEN, CDR2 SYDVKM. The CDR3 totals 15 residues. V gave up 7 bases and J gave up 9 bases; unmatched junction bases: 8. The CDR3 loop is CASTSGTSGGGEQFF. In DNA form, the CDR3 reads TGTGCCAGCACATCCGGGACTAGCGGGGGTGGTGAGCAGTTCTTC. Based on the CDR3 plus reference TRBV28 and TRBJ2-1, the full variable domain is DVKVTQSSRYLVKRTGEKVFLECVQDMDHENMFWYRQDPGLGLRLIYFSYDVKMKEKGDIPEGYSVSREKKERFSLILESASTNQTSMYLCASTSGTSGGGEQFFGPGTRLTVL.

This clonotype was counted only a few times. V is TRBV28 and J is TRBJ1-4; D is perhaps TRBD1 (6 bases). Germline-derived CDR1 and CDR2 are MDHEN and SYDVKM. Trimming took off 5 bases at V and 4 bases at J, with 14 bases between the two ends. The CDR3 is 15 residues long. The CDR3 spells CASSPPRGHNEKLFF. The CDR3 nucleotides read TGTGCCAGCAGTCCACCCAGGGGACATAATGAAAAACTGTTTTTT.